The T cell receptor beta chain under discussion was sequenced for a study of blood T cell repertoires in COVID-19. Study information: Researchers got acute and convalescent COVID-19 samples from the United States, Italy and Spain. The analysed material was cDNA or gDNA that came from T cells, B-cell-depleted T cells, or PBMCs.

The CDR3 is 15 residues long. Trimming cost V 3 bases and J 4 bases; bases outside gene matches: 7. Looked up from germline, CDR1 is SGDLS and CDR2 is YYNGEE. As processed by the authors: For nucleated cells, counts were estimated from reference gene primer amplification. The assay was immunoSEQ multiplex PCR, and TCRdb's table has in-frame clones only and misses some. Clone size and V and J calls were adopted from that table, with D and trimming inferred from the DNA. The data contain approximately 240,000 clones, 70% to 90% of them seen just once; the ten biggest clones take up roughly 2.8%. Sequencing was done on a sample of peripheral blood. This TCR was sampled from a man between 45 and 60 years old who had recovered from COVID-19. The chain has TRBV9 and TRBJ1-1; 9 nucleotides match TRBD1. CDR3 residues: CASSALQGASTEAFF. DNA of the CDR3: TGTGCCAGCAGCGCATTACAGGGGGCCAGCACTGAAGCTTTCTTT.